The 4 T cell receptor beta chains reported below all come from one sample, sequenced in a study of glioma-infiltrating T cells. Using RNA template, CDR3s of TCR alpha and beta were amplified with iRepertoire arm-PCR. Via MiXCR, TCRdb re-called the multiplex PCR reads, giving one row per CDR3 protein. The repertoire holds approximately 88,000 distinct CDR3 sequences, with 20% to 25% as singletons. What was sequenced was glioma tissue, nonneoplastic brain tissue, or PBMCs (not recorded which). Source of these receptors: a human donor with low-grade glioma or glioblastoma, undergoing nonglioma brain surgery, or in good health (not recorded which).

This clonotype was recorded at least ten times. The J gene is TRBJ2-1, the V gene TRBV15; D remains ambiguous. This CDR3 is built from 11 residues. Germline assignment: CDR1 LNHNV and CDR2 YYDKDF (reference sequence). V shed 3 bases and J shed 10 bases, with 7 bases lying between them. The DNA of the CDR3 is TGTGCCACCAGCAGGTTAGGAGAGCAGTTCTTC. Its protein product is CATSRLGEQFF.

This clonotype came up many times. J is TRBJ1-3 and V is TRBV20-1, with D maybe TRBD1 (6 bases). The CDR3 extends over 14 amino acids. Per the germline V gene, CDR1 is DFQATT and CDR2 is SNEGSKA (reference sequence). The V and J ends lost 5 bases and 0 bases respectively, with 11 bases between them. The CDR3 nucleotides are TGCAGTGCTGATGACAGGCTCTCTGGAAACACCATATATTTT. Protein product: CSADDRLSGNTIYF.

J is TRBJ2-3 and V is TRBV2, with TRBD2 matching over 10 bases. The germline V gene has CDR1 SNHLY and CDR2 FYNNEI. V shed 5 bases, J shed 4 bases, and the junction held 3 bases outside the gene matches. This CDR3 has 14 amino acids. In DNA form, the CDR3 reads TGTGCCAGCAGTTTGACTAGCGGGCCAGATACGCAGTATTTT. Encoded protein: CASSLTSGPDTQYF.

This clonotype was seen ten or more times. The DNA of the CDR3 is TGTGCCAGCAGCCTTTTGGGGGGGAGACAGCCCCAGCATTTT. It yields the protein CASSLLGGRQPQHF. The chain uses TRBV12-3 or TRBV12-4 and TRBJ1-5, with a weak D call TRBD1 (5 bases). This CDR3 spans 14 amino acids. Trimming cost V 6 bases and J 7 bases, with 16 bases left between them.